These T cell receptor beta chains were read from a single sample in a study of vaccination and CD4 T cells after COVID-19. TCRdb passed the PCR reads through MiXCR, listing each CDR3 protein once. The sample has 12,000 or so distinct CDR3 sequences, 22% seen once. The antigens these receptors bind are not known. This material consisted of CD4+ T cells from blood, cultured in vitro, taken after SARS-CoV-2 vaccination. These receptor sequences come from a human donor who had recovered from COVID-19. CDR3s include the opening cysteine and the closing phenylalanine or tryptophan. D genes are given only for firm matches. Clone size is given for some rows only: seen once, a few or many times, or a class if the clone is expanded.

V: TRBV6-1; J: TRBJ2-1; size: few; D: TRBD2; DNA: TGTGCCAGCAGTGAAGTGGGGGGGGGATTCTACAATGAGCAGTTCTTC; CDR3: CASSEVGGGFYNEQFF
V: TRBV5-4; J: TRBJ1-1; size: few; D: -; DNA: TGTGCCAGCAGCTTGGCCATGGACGGTCCTGAAGCTTTCTTT; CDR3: CASSLAMDGPEAFF
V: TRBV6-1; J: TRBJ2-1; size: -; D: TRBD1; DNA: TGTGCCAGCAGCCTGGACAGGGCTTCGGACAATGAGCAGTTCTTC; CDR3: CASSLDRASDNEQFF
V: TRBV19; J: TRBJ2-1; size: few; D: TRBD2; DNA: TGTGCCAGTAGTAGAACCGGGACTAGCGGGATCCTCCCTTACAATGAGCAGTTCTTC; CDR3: CASSRTGTSGILPYNEQFF
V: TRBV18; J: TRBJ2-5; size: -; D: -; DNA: TGTGCCAGCTCACCATTAAAGGTTTCGGAGACCCAGTACTTC; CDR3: CASSPLKVSETQYF
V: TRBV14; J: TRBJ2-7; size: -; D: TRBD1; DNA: TGTGCCAGCAACGACAGGGGAAAGTACGAGCAGTACTTC; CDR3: CASNDRGKYEQYF
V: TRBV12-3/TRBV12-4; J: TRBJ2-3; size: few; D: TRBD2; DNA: TGTGCCAGCAGTTTAGTGGGACTAGTCACAGATACGCAGTATTTT; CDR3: CASSLVGLVTDTQYF
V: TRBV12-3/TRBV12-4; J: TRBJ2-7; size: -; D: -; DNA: TGTGCCAGCAGTTCGCCCGGAGGGAAGCAGTACTTC; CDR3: CASSSPGGKQYF
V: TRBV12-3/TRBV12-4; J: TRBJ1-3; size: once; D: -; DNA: TGTGCCAGCAGTGGGTTATGGACCGGCTCTGGAAACACCATATATTTT; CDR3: CASSGLWTGSGNTIYF
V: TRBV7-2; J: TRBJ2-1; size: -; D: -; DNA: TGTGCCAGCAGCTTCAAAGGGCTATACAATGAGCAGTTCTTC; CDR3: CASSFKGLYNEQFF
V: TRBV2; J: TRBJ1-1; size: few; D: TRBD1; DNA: TGTGCCAGCAGTGACACTCGGGACAGGGGCGTTTCGGCTTTCTTT; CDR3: CASSDTRDRGVSAFF
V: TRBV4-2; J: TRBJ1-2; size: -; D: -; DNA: TGTGCCAGCAGCCAAGATCGTGGCAGGGCAGACTATGGCTACACCTTC; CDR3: CASSQDRGRADYGYTF
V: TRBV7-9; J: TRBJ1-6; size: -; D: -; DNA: TGTGCTATCGGGAGACAGGAAGGTTGGTCACCCCTCCACTTT; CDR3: CAIGRQEGWSPLHF
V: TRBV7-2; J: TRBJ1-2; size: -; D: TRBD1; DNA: TGTGCCAGCAGCGACAAATCAGGGGGCCAAGGCTACACCTTC; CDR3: CASSDKSGGQGYTF
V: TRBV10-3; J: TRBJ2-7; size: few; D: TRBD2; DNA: TGTGCCATCAGCGAACCCGGACTAGCGGGAACCTCCTCCTACGAGCAGTACTTC; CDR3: CAISEPGLAGTSSYEQYF
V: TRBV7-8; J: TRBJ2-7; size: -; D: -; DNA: TGTGCCAGCAGCTTAGGGGGGGCGAGAAACGAGCAGTACTTC; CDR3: CASSLGGARNEQYF
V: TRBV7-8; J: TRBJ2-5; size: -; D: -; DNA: TGTGCCAGCAGCTTACGTTGGGGAGGTATCGCCGAGACCCAGTACTTC; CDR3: CASSLRWGGIAETQYF